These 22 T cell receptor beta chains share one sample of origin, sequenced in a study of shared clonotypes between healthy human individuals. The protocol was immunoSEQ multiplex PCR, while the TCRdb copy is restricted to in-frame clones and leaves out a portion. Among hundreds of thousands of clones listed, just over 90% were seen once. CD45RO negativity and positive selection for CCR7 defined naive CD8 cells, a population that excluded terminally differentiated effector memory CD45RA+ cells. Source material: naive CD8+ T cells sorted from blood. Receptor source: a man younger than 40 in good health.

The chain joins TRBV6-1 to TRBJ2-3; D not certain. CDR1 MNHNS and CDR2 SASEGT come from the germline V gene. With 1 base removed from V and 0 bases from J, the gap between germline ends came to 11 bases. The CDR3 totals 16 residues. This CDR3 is CASSEVFMGSTDTQYF. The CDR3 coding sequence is TGTGCCAGCAGTGAAGTGTTTATGGGTAGCACAGATACGCAGTATTTT.

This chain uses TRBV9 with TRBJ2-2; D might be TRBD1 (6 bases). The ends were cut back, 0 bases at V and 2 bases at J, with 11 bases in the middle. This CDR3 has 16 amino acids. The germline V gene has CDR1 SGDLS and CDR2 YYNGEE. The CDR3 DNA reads TGTGCCAGCAGCGTAGCTGGGACACCCAACACCGGGGAGCTGTTTTTT. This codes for CASSVAGTPNTGELFF.

DNA of the CDR3: TGCGCCAGCAGCCAAGACCCCAGCGGACACACAGATACGCAGTATTTT. Translating gives CASSQDPSGHTDTQYF. The chain couples TRBV4-3 to TRBJ2-3; possibly TRBD1 or TRBD2 for D (5 bases each). V was clipped by 0 bases and J by 2 bases, with 12 bases between them. Germline CDR1 is LGHNA and CDR2 is YSLEER. The CDR3 loop spans 16 amino acids.

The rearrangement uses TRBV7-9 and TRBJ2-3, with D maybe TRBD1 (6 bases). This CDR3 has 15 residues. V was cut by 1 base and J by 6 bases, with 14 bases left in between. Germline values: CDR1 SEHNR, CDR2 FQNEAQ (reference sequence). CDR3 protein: CASSLVTGTMDTQYF. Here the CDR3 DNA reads TGTGCCAGCAGCTTAGTGACAGGAACCATGGATACGCAGTATTTT.

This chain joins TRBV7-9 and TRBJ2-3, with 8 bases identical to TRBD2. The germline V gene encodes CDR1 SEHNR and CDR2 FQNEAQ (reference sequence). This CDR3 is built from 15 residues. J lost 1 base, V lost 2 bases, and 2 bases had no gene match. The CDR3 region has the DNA TGTGCCAGCAGCTTACCGACTAGCGGCACAGATACGCAGTATTTT. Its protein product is CASSLPTSGTDTQYF.

The CDR3 loop is CSVERGPEQYF. DNA of the CDR3: TGCAGCGTTGAGAGGGGCCCCGAGCAGTACTTC. The rearrangement links TRBV29-1 to TRBJ2-7, with D possibly being TRBD1 or TRBD2 (5 bases each). Trimming stripped 3 bases from V and 6 bases from J, with 9 bases between. In germline, CDR1 is SQVTM, CDR2 ANQGSEA. There are 11 residues in the CDR3.

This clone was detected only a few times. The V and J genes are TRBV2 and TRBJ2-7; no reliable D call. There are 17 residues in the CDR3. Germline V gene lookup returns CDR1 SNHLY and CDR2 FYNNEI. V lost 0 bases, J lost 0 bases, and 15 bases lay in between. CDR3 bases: TGTGCCAGCAGTGAAGCGCTTAGGAGTGGCGCCTCCTACGAGCAGTACTTC. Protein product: CASSEALRSGASYEQYF.

The CDR3 loop reads CASSLVRDRSYEQYF. The CDR3 bases are TGTGCCAGCAGCTTAGTCCGGGACCGATCCTACGAGCAGTACTTC. The gene calls are TRBV7-8 and TRBJ2-7; D might be TRBD1 or TRBD2, each matching 5 bases. The V end was cut by 1 base, the J end by 1 base, with 11 bases between. Germline V gives CDR1 SGHVS, CDR2 FQNEAQ. CDR3 length equals 15 residues.

CDR3 protein: CASSILGPSNQPQHF. CDR3 in DNA: TGTGCCAGTAGTATTTTGGGGCCAAGCAATCAGCCCCAGCATTTT. This chain connects TRBV19 to TRBJ1-5, with D possibly being TRBD1 (5 bases). CDR1 LNHDA and CDR2 SQIVND come from the germline V gene (reference sequence). The CDR3 spans 15 residues. Trimming removed 3 bases at V and 1 base at J, with 10 bases between.

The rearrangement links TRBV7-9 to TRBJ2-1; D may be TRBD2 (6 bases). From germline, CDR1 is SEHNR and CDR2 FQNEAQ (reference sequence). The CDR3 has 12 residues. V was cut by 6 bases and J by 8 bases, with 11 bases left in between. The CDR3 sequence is CASRRRDHEQFF. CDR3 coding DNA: TGTGCCAGCAGGCGGCGGGACCATGAGCAGTTCTTC. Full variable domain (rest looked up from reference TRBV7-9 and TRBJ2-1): DTGVSQNPRHKITKRGQNVTFRCDPISEHNRLYWYRQTLGQGPEFLTYFQNEAQLEKSRLLSDRFSAERPKGSFSTLEIQRTEQGDSAMYLCASRRRDHEQFFGPGTRLTVL.

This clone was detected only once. The CDR3 reads CASSGDSNSGANVLTF. In DNA, the CDR3 is TGTGCCAGCAGCGGGGACTCTAACTCTGGGGCCAACGTCCTGACTTTC. This chain joins TRBV9 and TRBJ2-6, with a weak D call TRBD2 (6 bases). The V gene lost 3 bases and the J gene lost 0 bases, with 10 bases spanning the gap. The CDR3 contains 16 residues. Germline V gene data show CDR1 as SGDLS and CDR2 as YYNGEE.

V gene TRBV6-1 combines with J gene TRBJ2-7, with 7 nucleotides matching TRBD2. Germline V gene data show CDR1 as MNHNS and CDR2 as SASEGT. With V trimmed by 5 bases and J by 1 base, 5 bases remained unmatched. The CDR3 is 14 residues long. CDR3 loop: CASSQRGLSYEQYF. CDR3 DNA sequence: TGTGCCAGCAGTCAAAGGGGACTATCCTACGAGCAGTACTTC.

The CDR3 nucleotides read TGTGCCAGCAGCTTAGTAAGACTAGCCGACGAGCAGTACTTC. This codes for CASSLVRLADEQYF. This chain links TRBV11-2 with TRBJ2-7, with 7 bases matching TRBD2. After removal of 1 base from V and 5 bases from J, the junction contained 5 bases not matched to a gene. The CDR3 has 14 residues. Germline CDR1 and CDR2: SGHAT and FQNNGV.

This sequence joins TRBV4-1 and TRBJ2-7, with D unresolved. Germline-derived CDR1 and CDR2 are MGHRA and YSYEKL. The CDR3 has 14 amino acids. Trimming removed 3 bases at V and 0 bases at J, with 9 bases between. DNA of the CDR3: TGCGCCAGCAGCCACGGCGCCTCCTCCTACGAGCAGTACTTC. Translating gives CASSHGASSYEQYF.

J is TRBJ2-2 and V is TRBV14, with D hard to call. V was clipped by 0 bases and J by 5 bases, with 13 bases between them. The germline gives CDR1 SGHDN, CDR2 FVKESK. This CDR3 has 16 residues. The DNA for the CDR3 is TGTGCCAGCAGCCAAGAAAAGGGTCTGCAAACCGGGGAGCTGTTTTTT. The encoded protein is CASSQEKGLQTGELFF.

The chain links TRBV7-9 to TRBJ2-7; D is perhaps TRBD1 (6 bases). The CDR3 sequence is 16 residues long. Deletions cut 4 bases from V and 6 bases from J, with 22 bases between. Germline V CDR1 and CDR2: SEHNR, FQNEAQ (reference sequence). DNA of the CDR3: TGTGCCAGCAGCTCGGACAGTCAAAAGGTTCACACCGAGCAGTACTTC. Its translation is CASSSDSQKVHTEQYF.

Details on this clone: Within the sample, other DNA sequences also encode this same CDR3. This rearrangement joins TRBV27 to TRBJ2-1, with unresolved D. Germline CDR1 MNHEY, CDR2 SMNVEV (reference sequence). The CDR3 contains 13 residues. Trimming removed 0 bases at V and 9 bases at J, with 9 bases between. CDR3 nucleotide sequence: TGTGCCAGCAGTTTATCGCGCGGCGGTGAGCAGTTCTTC. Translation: CASSLSRGGEQFF.

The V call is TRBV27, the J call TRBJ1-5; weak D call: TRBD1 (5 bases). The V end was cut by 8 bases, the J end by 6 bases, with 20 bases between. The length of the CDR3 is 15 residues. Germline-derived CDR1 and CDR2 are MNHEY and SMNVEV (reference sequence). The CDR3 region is CASSRRGSVSQPQHF. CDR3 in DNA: TGTGCCAGCTCTAGACGGGGGAGTGTAAGTCAGCCCCAGCATTTT.

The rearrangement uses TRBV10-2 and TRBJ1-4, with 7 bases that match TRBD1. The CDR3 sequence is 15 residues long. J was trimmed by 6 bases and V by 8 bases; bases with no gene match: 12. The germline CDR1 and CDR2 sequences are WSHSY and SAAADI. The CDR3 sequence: CASRPWGQFDEKLFF. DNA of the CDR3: TGCGCCAGCCGACCATGGGGACAGTTTGATGAAAAACTGTTTTTT.

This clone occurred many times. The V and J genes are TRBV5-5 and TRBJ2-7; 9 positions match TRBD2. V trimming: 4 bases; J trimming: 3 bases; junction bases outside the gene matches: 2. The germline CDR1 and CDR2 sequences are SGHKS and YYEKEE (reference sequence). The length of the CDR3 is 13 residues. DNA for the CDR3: TGTGCCAGCAGCCAGACTAGCGGCTACGAGCAGTACTTC. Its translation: CASSQTSGYEQYF.

The CDR3, as DNA: TGTGCCAGCAGCGCCGCTGCAGATACGCAGTATTTT. Protein: CASSAAADTQYF. The gene calls are TRBV9 and TRBJ2-3; no clear D gene. This CDR3 contains 12 residues. Per the germline V gene, CDR1 is SGDLS and CDR2 is YYNGEE. Trimming shortened V by 3 bases and J by 4 bases, and 6 bases separated the two germline ends.

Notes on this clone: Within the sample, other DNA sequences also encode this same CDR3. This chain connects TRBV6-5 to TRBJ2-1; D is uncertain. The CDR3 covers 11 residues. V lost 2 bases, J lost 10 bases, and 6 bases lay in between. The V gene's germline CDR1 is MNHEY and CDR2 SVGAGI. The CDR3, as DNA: TGTGCCAGCAGTTACGGGCGGGAGCAGTTCTTC. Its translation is CASSYGREQFF.